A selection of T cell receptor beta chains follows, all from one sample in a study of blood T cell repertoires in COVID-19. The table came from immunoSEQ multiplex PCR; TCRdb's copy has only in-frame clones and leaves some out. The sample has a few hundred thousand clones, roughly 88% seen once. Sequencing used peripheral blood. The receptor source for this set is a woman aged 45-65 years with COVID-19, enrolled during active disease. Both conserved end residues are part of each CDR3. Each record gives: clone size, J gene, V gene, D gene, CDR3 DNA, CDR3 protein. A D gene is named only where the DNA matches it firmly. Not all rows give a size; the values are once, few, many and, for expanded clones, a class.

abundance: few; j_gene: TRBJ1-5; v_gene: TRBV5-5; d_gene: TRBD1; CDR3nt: TGTGCCAGCAGCCTAGGACAGGGAAAGACGAATCAGCCCCAGCATTTT; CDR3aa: CASSLGQGKTNQPQHF
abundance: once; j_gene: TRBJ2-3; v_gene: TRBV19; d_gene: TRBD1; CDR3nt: TGTGCCAGTAGTATAGGGACAGGGATCACAGATACGCAGTATTTT; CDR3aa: CASSIGTGITDTQYF
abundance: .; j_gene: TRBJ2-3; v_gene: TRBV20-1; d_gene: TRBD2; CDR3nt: TGCAGTGCTAGTCGGCGGGGGAGCACAGATACGCAGTATTTT; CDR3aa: CSASRRGSTDTQYF
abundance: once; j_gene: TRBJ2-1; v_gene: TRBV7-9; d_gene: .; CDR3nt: TGTGCCAGCAGCTCAGGAGACGGGGTCCCCTACAATGAGCAGTTCTTC; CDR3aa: CASSSGDGVPYNEQFF
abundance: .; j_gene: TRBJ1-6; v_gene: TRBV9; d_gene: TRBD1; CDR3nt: TGTGCCAGCAGCGTAGGCCCAATTGGGACAGGGGGCTCACCCCTCCACTTT; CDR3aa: CASSVGPIGTGGSPLHF
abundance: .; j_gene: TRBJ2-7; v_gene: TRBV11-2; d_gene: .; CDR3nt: TGTGCCAGCAGCTTCCAGGGAACCACCTACGAGCAGTACTTC; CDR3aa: CASSFQGTTYEQYF
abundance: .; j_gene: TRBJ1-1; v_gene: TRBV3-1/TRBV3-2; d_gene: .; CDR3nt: TGTGCCACCACCGACAGGAACACTGAAGCTTTCTTT; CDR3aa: CATTDRNTEAFF
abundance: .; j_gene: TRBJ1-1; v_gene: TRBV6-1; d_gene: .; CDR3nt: TGTGCCAGCAGTGAAGGGTGGGAGGGTGCGGCTTTCTTT; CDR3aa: CASSEGWEGAAFF
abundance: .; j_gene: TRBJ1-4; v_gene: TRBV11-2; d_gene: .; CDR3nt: TGTGCCAGCAGCTTAGCGTGGGGGGACGGGAAACTGTTTTTT; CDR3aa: CASSLAWGDGKLFF
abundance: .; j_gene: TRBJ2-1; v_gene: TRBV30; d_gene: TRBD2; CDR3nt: TGTGCCGGGTGGAGGCTAGCGGGGTACAATGAGCAGTTCTTC; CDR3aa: CAGWRLAGYNEQFF
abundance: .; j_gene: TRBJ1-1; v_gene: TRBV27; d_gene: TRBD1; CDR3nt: TGTGCCAGCAGCTTACCGGGACAGGGGAGGACTGAAGCTTTCTTT; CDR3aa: CASSLPGQGRTEAFF
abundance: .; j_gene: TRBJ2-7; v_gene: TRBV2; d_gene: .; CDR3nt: TGTGCCAGCAGTGTCCGGGAGCAGTACTTC; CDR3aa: CASSVREQYF
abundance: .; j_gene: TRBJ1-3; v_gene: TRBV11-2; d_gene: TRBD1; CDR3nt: TGTGCCAGCAGCTTAGATTTGGGGACAGGGGCTGGAAACACCATATATTTT; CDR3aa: CASSLDLGTGAGNTIYF
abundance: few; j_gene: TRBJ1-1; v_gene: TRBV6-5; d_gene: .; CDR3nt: TGTGCCAGCAGTCCGAACTCACAGGCTGAAGCTTTCTTT; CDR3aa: CASSPNSQAEAFF
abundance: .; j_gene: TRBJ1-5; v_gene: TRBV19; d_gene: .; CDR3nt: TGTGCCAGTAGTATAGATCGGAGGCGGGGACAGCCCCAGCATTTT; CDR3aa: CASSIDRRRGQPQHF
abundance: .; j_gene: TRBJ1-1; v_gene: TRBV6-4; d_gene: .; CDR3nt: TGTGCCAGCAGTCCCGACGGGAGCTGGAACACTGAAGCTTTCTTT; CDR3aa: CASSPDGSWNTEAFF
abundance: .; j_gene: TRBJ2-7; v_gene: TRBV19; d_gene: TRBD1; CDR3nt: TGTGCCAGTAGTACCCGGACAGGGGTTAGGTACGAGCAGTACTTC; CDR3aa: CASSTRTGVRYEQYF
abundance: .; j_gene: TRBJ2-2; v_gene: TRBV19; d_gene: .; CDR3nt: TGTGCCAGTAGTATAGAGGACTTAGGAACCGGGGAGCTGTTTTTT; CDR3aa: CASSIEDLGTGELFF
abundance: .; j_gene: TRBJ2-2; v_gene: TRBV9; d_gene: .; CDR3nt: TGTGCCAGCAGCGTAGGGTTTAGGGGAAAGACCGGGGAGCTGTTTTTT; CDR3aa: CASSVGFRGKTGELFF
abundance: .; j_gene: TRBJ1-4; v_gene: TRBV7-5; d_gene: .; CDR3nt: TGTGCCAGAACCGTACAGGGGGAAACTAATGAAAAACTGTTTTTT; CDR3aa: CARTVQGETNEKLFF
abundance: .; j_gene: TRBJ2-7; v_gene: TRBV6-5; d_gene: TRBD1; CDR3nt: TGTGCCAGCCAGAACAGGGGAGTTTCCTACGAGCAGTACTTC; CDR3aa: CASQNRGVSYEQYF
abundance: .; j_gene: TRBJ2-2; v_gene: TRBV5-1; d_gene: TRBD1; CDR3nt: TGCGCCAGCGCGCTTCCGACAGGGTCGTCTGGCGGGGAGCTGTTTTTT; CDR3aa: CASALPTGSSGGELFF